A single sample is the source of the 32 T cell receptor beta chains below, sequenced in a study of control samples from healthy donors and cancer patients. Measured with immunoSEQ multiplex PCR; TCRdb has only the in-frame clones, and not every one. Altogether some 100,000 clones are present, about nine tenths being singletons, with the ten largest covering 4.4%. The source material was blood. The receptors were gathered from a human donor in good health. The donor label of this sample is uncertain.

This chain's CDR3 is CATSGPGQGNNEQFF. In DNA form, the CDR3 reads TGTGCCACCAGTGGACCGGGACAGGGAAACAATGAGCAGTTCTTC. The chain links TRBV24-1 to TRBJ2-1, with 9 bases identical to TRBD1. CDR3 length: 15 amino acids. Trimming took 5 bases from V and 5 from J; bases not matched to a gene: 6. Germline-derived CDR1 and CDR2 are KGHDR and SFDVKD.

The chain has TRBV7-8 and TRBJ1-1; D is undetermined. This CDR3 spans 16 amino acids. Germline assignment: CDR1 SGHVS and CDR2 FQNEAQ. V was shortened by 4 bases and J by 1 base, with 16 bases between the two germline ends. CDR3 nucleotides: TGTGCCAGCAGCTCCCCGGTGTACAGACAGAACACTGAAGCTTTCTTT. It yields the protein CASSSPVYRQNTEAFF. Using reference TRBV7-8 and TRBJ1-1 for the parts outside the CDR3, the full variable domain is GAGVSQSPRYKVAKRGQDVALRCDPISGHVSLFWYQQALGQGPEFLTYFQNEAQLDKSGLPSDRFFAERPEGSVSTLKIQRTQQEDSAVYLCASSSPVYRQNTEAFFGQGTRLTVV.

This chain connects TRBV4-1 to TRBJ2-1, with D possibly TRBD1 on 6 matching bases. The length of the CDR3 is 14 residues. Per the germline V gene, CDR1 is MGHRA and CDR2 is YSYEKL. V lost 1 base and J 7 bases, leaving 11 bases between the germline ends. CDR3 protein: CASSQGRGWNEQFF. In DNA form, the CDR3 reads TGCGCCAGCAGCCAAGGCAGGGGCTGGAATGAGCAGTTCTTC.

This clone appeared a single time. The chain employs TRBV30 and TRBJ1-5, with D unclear. The V end was cut by 2 bases, the J end by 3 bases, with 5 bases between. Per the germline V gene, CDR1 is GTSNPN and CDR2 is SVGIG (reference sequence). This CDR3 contains 12 residues. CDR3 protein: CAWSPPNQPQHF. The CDR3 nucleotides read TGTGCCTGGAGTCCCCCCAATCAGCCCCAGCATTTT.

V and J are TRBV5-6 and TRBJ2-3; 9 bases align to TRBD2. Trimming removed 1 base from V and 1 base from J; junction bases left unmatched: 4. This CDR3 region has 16 residues. CDR1 is SGHDT, CDR2 YYEEEE, per germline. The CDR3 loop reads CASSLTSGSGTDTQYF. The CDR3 DNA is TGTGCCAGCAGCTTGACTAGCGGGTCCGGCACAGATACGCAGTATTTT.

The genes are TRBV11-2 and TRBJ2-3; D is perhaps TRBD1 (5 bases). The CDR3 length is 13 residues. With 6 bases removed from V and 0 bases from J, the gap between germline ends came to 7 bases. The germline gives CDR1 SGHAT, CDR2 FQNNGV. Here the CDR3 reads CASRTASTDTQYF. The CDR3 coding sequence is TGTGCCAGCAGGACAGCTAGCACAGATACGCAGTATTTT.

The V and J genes are TRBV30 and TRBJ2-1; D remains ambiguous. The V gene lost 3 bases and the J gene lost 9 bases, with 21 bases spanning the gap. CDR1 is GTSNPN and CDR2 is SVGIG in the germline V gene (reference sequence). CDR3 size: 15 residues. The CDR3 loop is CAWRIVGSRSSEQFF. The CDR3 region has the DNA TGTGCCTGGAGAATCGTGGGGTCTCGGAGTAGTGAGCAGTTCTTC. Full variable domain (outside the CDR3, taken from reference TRBV30 and TRBJ2-1): SQTIHQWPATLVQPVGSPLSLECTVEGTSNPNLYWYRQAAGRGLQLLFYSVGIGQISSEVPQNLSASRPQDRQFILSSKKLLLSDSGFYLCAWRIVGSRSSEQFFGPGTRLTVL.

Only one count was recorded for this clone. The chain carries TRBV12-3 or TRBV12-4 and TRBJ1-2, with D tentatively TRBD1 (5 bases). The ends were cut back, 6 bases at V and 8 bases at J, with 16 bases in the middle. CDR3 length equals 13 residues. DNA for the CDR3: TGTGCCAGCAGAACCAGCAGGGTTGCGGGCTACACCTTC. Amino acid sequence: CASRTSRVAGYTF.

CDR3 in amino acids: CASSQESTDTQYF. In DNA, the CDR3 is TGTGCCAGCAGCCAAGAGTCCACAGATACGCAGTATTTT. The rearrangement links TRBV3-1 (or the pseudogene TRBV3-2) to TRBJ2-3; no reliable D call. CDR1 is LGHDT and CDR2 is YNNKEL in the germline V gene (reference sequence). CDR3 length equals 13 residues. V lost 0 bases and J 2 bases, leaving 3 bases between the germline ends.

J is TRBJ1-1 and V is TRBV7-7, with D possibly being TRBD1 (5 bases). Trimming took 5 bases from V and 0 from J, leaving 7 bases between them. The CDR3 sequence is 13 residues long. Per the germline V gene, CDR1 is SSHAT and CDR2 is FNYEAQ (reference sequence). CDR3 nucleotides: TGTGCCAGCAGCCGACAGATGAACACTGAAGCTTTCTTT. Translated, it gives CASSRQMNTEAFF.

This clone was observed a single time. The chain employs TRBV12-3 or TRBV12-4 and TRBJ1-2; D uncertain. The V end was cut by 5 bases, the J end by 0 bases, with 7 bases between. This CDR3 is 13 amino acids long. The CDR3 DNA follows: TGTGCCAGCAGTCAGGCTACTAACTATGGCTACACCTTC. This codes for CASSQATNYGYTF.

The rearrangement links TRBV5-6 to TRBJ2-1, with TRBD2 identical over 8 bases. The CDR3 is 14 residues long. V shed 4 bases and J 4 bases; nucleotides not matched to a gene: 4. The germline V gene has CDR1 SGHDT and CDR2 YYEEEE. In DNA, the CDR3 is TGTGCCAGCAGCACGGGGGGGCGTTACAATGAGCAGTTCTTC. This translates into CASSTGGRYNEQFF.

This chain joins TRBV10-1 and TRBJ1-6, with no clear D. CDR3 length: 13 amino acids. The V end lost 2 bases, the J end lost 14 bases, and 13 bases lay between the germline ends. Germline assignment: CDR1 WNHNN and CDR2 SYGVQD (reference sequence). The DNA for the CDR3 is TGCGCCAGCAGTGAGAATCAGATGCCGACCCTCCACTTT. Translated, it gives CASSENQMPTLHF.

The rearrangement joins TRBV30 to TRBJ2-3; 8 nucleotides align to TRBD1. The CDR3 has 14 amino acids. Germline V gene lookup returns CDR1 GTSNPN and CDR2 SVGIG (reference sequence). V was pared by 4 bases and J by 3 bases, with 6 bases of the junction left unmatched. The CDR3 reads CAWTQGAQTDTQYF. DNA for the CDR3: TGTGCCTGGACCCAGGGGGCGCAGACAGATACGCAGTATTTT.

The rearrangement joins TRBV12-3 or TRBV12-4 to TRBJ1-4, with D uncertain. V lost 5 bases and J 5 bases, leaving 6 bases between the germline ends. This CDR3 has 12 amino acids. CDR3 loop: CASSRQNEKLFF. For the CDR3, the DNA is TGTGCCAGCAGTCGTCAGAATGAAAAACTGTTTTTT.

This chain uses TRBV25-1 with TRBJ2-2; possibly TRBD1 for D (5 bases). The length of the CDR3 is 13 residues. Trimming pared 7 bases from V and 8 bases from J, leaving 14 bases between. Germline assignment: CDR1 MGHDK and CDR2 SYGVNS. The CDR3 sequence is CASTRTLSGELFF. The CDR3 nucleotides read TGTGCCAGCACTCGGACATTGAGTGGGGAGCTGTTTTTT.

The rearrangement uses TRBV24-1 and TRBJ2-5; D remains unclear. Trimming pared 4 bases from V and 2 bases from J, leaving 7 bases between. This CDR3 has 13 residues. The germline V gene has CDR1 KGHDR and CDR2 SFDVKD. CDR3 bases: TGTGCCACCAGTGACCGGATACAAGAGACCCAGTACTTC. Translated, it gives CATSDRIQETQYF.

The rearrangement links TRBV5-5 to TRBJ1-2, with D unclear. The ends were cut back, 0 bases at V and 8 bases at J, with 5 bases in the middle. This CDR3 is built from 11 residues. Looked up from germline, CDR1 is SGHKS and CDR2 is YYEKEE (reference sequence). This chain's CDR3 is CASSLALGYTF. The CDR3 DNA sequence: TGTGCCAGCAGCTTGGCCCTCGGCTACACCTTC. The full variable domain, completed using reference TRBV5-5 and TRBJ1-2, is DAGVTQSPTHLIKTRGQQVTLRCSPISGHKSVSWYQQVLGQGPQFIFQYYEKEERGRGNFPDRFSARQFPNYSSELNVNALLLGDSALYLCASSLALGYTFGSGTRLTVV.

V is TRBV30 and J is TRBJ1-5; maybe TRBD1 (5 bases). Germline V lookup: CDR1 GTSNPN, CDR2 SVGIG (reference sequence). The V gene lost 6 bases and the J gene lost 7 bases, with 13 bases spanning the gap. The CDR3 sequence is 12 residues long. This CDR3 is CACGTEGQPQHF. CDR3 nucleotide sequence: TGTGCCTGCGGGACCGAGGGGCAGCCCCAGCATTTT.

V usage is TRBV5-1 and J usage is TRBJ2-7, with 11 positions matching TRBD1. Germline V gene sequence: CDR1 SGHRS, CDR2 YFSETQ. V shed 3 bases and J 7 bases; nucleotides not matched to a gene: 9. The CDR3 has 15 amino acids. This CDR3 is CASSSPGQGVREQYF. The CDR3 DNA reads TGCGCCAGCAGCTCACCGGGACAGGGGGTGAGGGAGCAGTACTTC.

This sequence joins TRBV11-3 and TRBJ1-3, with D hard to call. Between the trimmed V and J ends, which lost 5 bases and 1 base, there was a span of 9 bases. From germline, CDR1 is SGHNT and CDR2 YENEEA. There are 14 residues in the CDR3. The CDR3 here is CASSASSSGNTIYF. Written as DNA, the CDR3 is TGTGCCAGCAGCGCCTCGAGTTCTGGAAACACCATATATTTT.

This clone was counted a single time. CDR3 nucleotide sequence: TGTGCCAGCAGCTTGGTTCCGGGCAGAGCCTATGGCTACACCTTC. Its protein product is CASSLVPGRAYGYTF. This sequence joins TRBV5-6 and TRBJ1-2; the D is unclear. The length of the CDR3 is 15 residues. The germline V gene encodes CDR1 SGHDT and CDR2 YYEEEE. V was shortened by 0 bases and J by 4 bases, with 13 bases between the two germline ends.

The V call is TRBV19, the J call TRBJ1-5; D is unclear. Germline lookup yields CDR1 LNHDA and CDR2 SQIVND (reference sequence). The germline V and J ends were trimmed by 5 bases and 0 bases, with 26 bases remaining between them. This CDR3 is 20 amino acids long. CDR3 loop: CASSYRRAGSSGDSNQPQHF. The CDR3 DNA follows: TGTGCCAGTAGTTATAGGAGGGCCGGGTCCAGTGGGGATAGCAATCAGCCCCAGCATTTT.

This clone came up a few times. The V call is TRBV28, the J call TRBJ2-7; 9 nucleotides match TRBD1. J lost 4 bases, V lost 6 bases, and 10 bases had no gene match. In germline, CDR1 is MDHEN, CDR2 SYDVKM. The CDR3 runs 15 residues. This CDR3 is CASSPPGTGRYEQYF. The CDR3 coding sequence is TGTGCCAGCAGCCCACCGGGGACAGGGCGATACGAGCAGTACTTC.

The rearrangement links TRBV2 to TRBJ2-5; possibly TRBD1 for D (5 bases). CDR1 is SNHLY and CDR2 is FYNNEI in the germline V gene. The V end lost 7 bases, the J end lost 4 bases, and 13 bases lay between the germline ends. CDR3 length equals 13 residues. The CDR3 region has the DNA TGTGCCAGCACCCGTACAGGCCGAGAGACCCAGTACTTC. It specifies CASTRTGRETQYF.

The genes are TRBV5-6 and TRBJ1-1; D is undetermined. V lost 0 bases, J lost 4 bases, and 7 bases lay in between. The CDR3 covers 13 residues. Germline V gene lookup returns CDR1 SGHDT and CDR2 YYEEEE. The CDR3 sequence: CASSLGGFTEAFF. CDR3 sequence (DNA): TGTGCCAGCAGCTTGGGAGGTTTCACTGAAGCTTTCTTT.

As regards this clone: The junction departs from germline at one end; a sequencing error may be responsible. This chain connects TRBV7-2 to TRBJ1-4; 7 nucleotides align to TRBD1. Germline V gives CDR1 SGHTA, CDR2 FQGNSA. The CDR3 is 14 amino acids. CDR3 sequence: CASRLGGYGEKLFF. In DNA, the CDR3 is TGTGCCAGCAGGTTAGGGGGCTATGGTGAAAAACTGTTTTTT.

This chain uses TRBV21-1 with TRBJ1-6; TRBD1 is the table's D call, not checked against the DNA. TRBV21-1 is an annotated pseudogene. The CDR3 spans 16 residues. DNA for the CDR3: TGTGCCAGCAGCTACAGGGGGCTGTACTATAATTCACCCCTCCACTTT. It encodes CASSYRGLYYNSPLHF.

This chain links TRBV5-1 with TRBJ2-3, with D unresolved. This CDR3 is 12 amino acids long. V shed 5 bases and J shed 3 bases, with 7 bases lying between them. The germline CDR1 and CDR2 sequences are SGHRS and YFSETQ. The CDR3 DNA sequence: TGCGCCAGCAGTCTTGAGACAGATACGCAGTATTTT. Its protein is CASSLETDTQYF.

The chain carries TRBV6-5 and TRBJ1-1; TRBD1 aligns across 9 bases. V trimming: 4 bases; J trimming: 5 bases; junction bases outside the gene matches: 5. The CDR3 is made up of 14 amino acids. Germline values: CDR1 MNHEY, CDR2 SVGAGI. The CDR3 DNA follows: TGTGCCAGCAGTTTGAGACAGGGGGTGACTGAAGCTTTCTTT. Encoded protein: CASSLRQGVTEAFF.

The chain links TRBV6-5 to TRBJ2-7; 8 bases fit TRBD1. V lost 5 bases to trimming and J lost 1 base; unmatched junction nucleotides: 4. Germline V gives CDR1 MNHEY, CDR2 SVGAGI. The CDR3 spans 14 residues. The CDR3: CASSLRDRSYEQYF. CDR3 sequence (DNA): TGTGCCAGCAGTCTCCGGGACAGGTCCTACGAGCAGTACTTC.

The V call is TRBV12-3 or TRBV12-4, the J call TRBJ1-3; D not certain. The CDR3 has 11 residues. With 10 bases removed from V and 7 bases from J, the gap between germline ends came to 11 bases. This chain's CDR3 is CATRLLNTIYF. CDR3 in DNA: TGTGCCACCCGCTTGCTCAACACCATATATTTT.